This section outlines one T cell receptor (beta chain) sequence together with its context. Its cognate antigen is unknown. The CDR3 runs to 17 residues. Looked up from germline, CDR1 is DFQATT and CDR2 is SNEGSKA (reference sequence). Trimming cost V 0 bases and J 4 bases; bases outside gene matches: 13. The sample belongs to a study of T cell repertoires and leukemia-associated antigens. Across the whole study: About 15 million effective reads came from all samples combined. Findings and limits, study-wide: V, J, VDJ and CDR3 counts did not differ significantly among groups. Specificity and function of the expanded clones need further investigation.

TCRdb used MiXCR to reprocess the 5' RACE reads, holding one entry per CDR3 protein. The data contain around 12,000 distinct CDR3 sequences, roughly two fifths of them singletons. The CD3+ T cells first had an overnight rest without serum. This TCR was sampled from a female donor in good health. The chain employs TRBV20-1 and TRBJ1-2; 8 bases agree with TRBD1. The sample consisted of CD3+ T cells sorted from blood and cultured. The CDR3 region is CSARDLRRGPLGYGYTF. The CDR3 bases are TGCAGTGCTAGAGATCTTCGCAGGGGGCCGCTAGGCTATGGCTACACCTTC.